A single sample gave rise to the 14 T cell receptor beta chains below, sequenced in a study of CD8 T cells in ankylosing spondylitis. TCRdb analysed the 5' RACE reads with MiXCR anew, one entry per CDR3 protein. This table has some 300,000 distinct CDR3 sequences, about a fifth appearing once. Sequenced input: blood, either unsorted or a sorted T cell fraction (not recorded which). The receptors derive from a female donor with ankylosing spondylitis or in good health (not recorded which).

This clonotype was seen repeatedly, ten times or more. The J gene is TRBJ2-1, the V gene TRBV5-5; D call uncertain. Per the germline V gene, CDR1 is SGHKS and CDR2 is YYEKEE (reference sequence). Trimming left V 2 bases short and J 0 bases short, with 12 bases between. The CDR3 has 16 amino acids. Written as DNA, the CDR3 is TGTGCCAGCAGCTTCGCAACCTTGAGCTCCTACAATGAGCAGTTCTTC. Translated: CASSFATLSSYNEQFF.

The chain is built from TRBV15 and TRBJ2-5, with unresolved D. This CDR3 has 14 amino acids. Deletions cut 3 bases from V and 1 base from J, with 9 bases between. The V gene's germline CDR1 is LNHNV and CDR2 YYDKDF (reference sequence). CDR3 DNA: TGTGCCACCAGCAGTGACGATCGCCAAGAGACCCAGTACTTC. Translated: CATSSDDRQETQYF.

The chain carries TRBV20-1 and TRBJ2-1; D possibly uses TRBD1 or TRBD2 (5 bases each). Trimming removed 5 bases from V and 6 bases from J, with 8 bases in between. The CDR3 spans 11 residues. Germline CDR1 and CDR2: DFQATT and SNEGSKA (reference sequence). CDR3 loop: CSAPGGNEQFF. DNA of the CDR3: TGCAGTGCTCCTGGGGGCAATGAGCAGTTCTTC.

This clonotype was recorded many times. The chain carries TRBV12-3 or TRBV12-4 and TRBJ1-4; D possibly corresponds to TRBD1 (6 bases). The CDR3 totals 14 residues. V dropped 6 bases and J dropped 7 bases, with 15 bases sitting between them. The CDR3 here is CASRRAGHSEKLFF. In nucleotides, the CDR3 is TGTGCCAGCAGAAGGGCGGGACACAGTGAAAAACTGTTTTTT.

This clonotype was picked up a small number of times. The rearrangement uses TRBV15 and TRBJ2-3; 8 positions match TRBD2. The CDR3 loop spans 11 amino acids. The germline CDR1 and CDR2 sequences are LNHNV and YYDKDF (reference sequence). V lost 11 bases, J lost 5 bases, and 3 bases stayed unmatched. The CDR3 DNA sequence: TGTGCCGCACGGGGGGGAGATACGCAGTATTTT. Its protein is CAARGGDTQYF.

A few counts support this clonotype. The chain combines TRBV6-1 with TRBJ2-5; D gene uncertain. Germline V gene lookup returns CDR1 MNHNS and CDR2 SASEGT. Trimming removed 5 bases from V and 7 bases from J, with 14 bases in between. This CDR3 region has 13 residues. This chain's CDR3 is CASSPGAPGTQYF. As DNA, the CDR3 is TGTGCCAGCAGTCCCGGCGCCCCAGGGACCCAGTACTTC.

At least ten counts were recorded for this clonotype. The chain couples TRBV6-2 or TRBV6-3 to TRBJ2-1, with D unresolved. Germline V gene lookup returns CDR1 MNHEY and CDR2 SVGEGT. The CDR3 totals 12 residues. Trimming cost V 0 bases and J 11 bases, with 8 bases left between them. CDR3 loop: CASSYSKRQQFF. CDR3 nucleotide sequence: TGTGCCAGCAGTTACTCGAAACGTCAGCAGTTCTTC.

This clonotype turned up a few times. The chain recombines TRBV6-6 with TRBJ1-4; D gene uncertain. Trimming removed 2 bases from V and 8 bases from J, with 9 bases in between. The CDR3 runs 13 residues. Germline CDR1 is MNHNY and CDR2 is SVGAGI (reference sequence). The CDR3 region has the DNA TGTGCCAGCAGTTACAGGGAGGGCGAAAAACTGTTTTTT. Protein product: CASSYREGEKLFF.

There are a few counts of this clonotype. This chain links TRBV2 with TRBJ2-5, with 11 bases that match TRBD2. The CDR3 totals 16 residues. Germline V gene data show CDR1 as SNHLY and CDR2 as FYNNEI. The V gene end was trimmed by 2 bases and the J gene end by 5 bases; junction bases not matched to a gene: 7. The CDR3 sequence is CASSELLAGVSETQYF. For the CDR3, the DNA is TGTGCCAGCAGTGAATTACTAGCGGGAGTGTCGGAGACCCAGTACTTC.

CDR3 nucleotides: TGCGCCAGCAGCCAAGTTGCGGGCTCCTACAATGAGCAGTTCTTC. Its protein product is CASSQVAGSYNEQFF. This sequence joins TRBV4-3 and TRBJ2-1; tentatively, D is TRBD2 (5 bases). The CDR3 contains 15 residues. Trimming shortened V by 1 base and J by 0 bases, and 7 bases separated the two germline ends. Germline CDR1 reads LGHNA; CDR2 reads YSLEER.

This chain joins TRBV12-3 or TRBV12-4 and TRBJ2-1, with D uncertain. The CDR3 is made up of 17 amino acids. V lost 4 bases, J lost 5 bases, and 21 bases lay in between. The DNA for the CDR3 is TGTGCCAGCAGTTCCAGCCCCGGATGGGGTGGACACAATGAGCAGTTCTTC. Translated: CASSSSPGWGGHNEQFF.

This clonotype was observed many times. This chain connects TRBV29-1 to TRBJ1-1; the D gene is possibly TRBD1 (6 bases). The CDR3 runs to 10 residues. The V gene lost 7 bases and the J gene lost 8 bases, with 11 bases spanning the gap. Per germline, CDR1 SQVTM and CDR2 ANQGSEA. CDR3 sequence (DNA): TGCAGCGCTGGACAGCGCGAAGCTTTCTTT. This encodes CSAGQREAFF. Supplemented by reference TRBV29-1 and TRBJ1-1, the full variable domain reads SAVISQKPSRDICQRGTSLTIQCQVDSQVTMMFWYRQQPGQSLTLIATANQGSEATYESGFVIDKFPISRPNLTFSTLTVSNMSPEDSSIYLCSAGQREAFFGQGTRLTVV.

This clonotype has more than one count but fewer than ten. The CDR3 protein is CASRRIGTPETQYF. In DNA, the CDR3 is TGTGCCAGCAGAAGGATCGGAACGCCAGAGACCCAGTACTTC. The chain is built from TRBV6-1 and TRBJ2-5; no firm D call. Germline-derived CDR1 and CDR2 are MNHNS and SASEGT. Trimming removed 6 bases at V and 4 bases at J, with 15 bases between. The CDR3 sequence is 14 residues long.

CDR3: CASSLGLAGGAETQYF. The CDR3 DNA reads as TGCGCCAGCAGCCTGGGACTAGCGGGAGGAGCAGAGACCCAGTACTTC. The chain has TRBV5-1 and TRBJ2-5; 15 bases match TRBD2. CDR1 and CDR2 (germline): SGHRS, YFSETQ. V lost 4 bases, J lost 4 bases, and 5 bases stayed unmatched. This CDR3 has 16 residues.